These T cell receptor beta chains were read from a single sample in a study of shared clonotypes between healthy human individuals. TCRdb's copy holds only in-frame clones and misses some; the assay was immunoSEQ multiplex PCR. The sample consists of about 2.5 million clones, around 90% of them appearing once. Material for sequencing was naive CD4+ T cells from PBMCs. All receptors derive from a man younger than 30 in good health. Some clones in this sample may be carry-over from other donors' samples. Each CDR3 is given with its conserved first and last residue. Each record gives: D gene, clone size, CDR3 length, V gene, J gene, CDR3 DNA, CDR3 protein. The D gene is left open where the match is weak. Not every row has a clone size; where given, it reads once, few, many or a size class.

>TRBD2|NA|13|TRBV28|TRBJ2-7
TGTGCCAGCATGGCGGGAGGTGTGGACGAGCAGTACTTC
CASMAGGVDEQYF
>NA|NA|13|TRBV7-2|TRBJ2-2
TGTGCCAGCAGCTCCCTTAACACCGGGGAGCTGTTTTTT
CASSSLNTGELFF
>NA|NA|13|TRBV21-1|TRBJ2-2
TGTGCCAGCAGCAAAGAAGGGTCCGGGGAGCTGTTTTTT
CASSKEGSGELFF
>NA|NA|13|TRBV9|TRBJ1-2
TGTGCCAGCAGCGTAGGGGCCGACTATGGCTACACCTTC
CASSVGADYGYTF
>TRBD1|NA|16|TRBV19|TRBJ1-1
TGTGCCAGTAGACCCACAGGGGCCCCCATGAACACTGAAGCTTTCTTT
CASRPTGAPMNTEAFF
>NA|NA|18|TRBV28|TRBJ1-2
TGTGCCAGCAGTTCCTTCCGTCGGTCGACGGGGGTCGATGATGGCTACACCTTC
CASSSFRRSTGVDDGYTF
>TRBD2|NA|15|TRBV27|TRBJ2-3
TGTGCCAGCAGTACTGGACTAGCGGGAGTAGATACGCAGTATTTT
CASSTGLAGVDTQYF
>NA|NA|13|TRBV9|TRBJ1-3
TGTGCCAGCAGCGCGTCCCCCCGAAACACCATATATTTT
CASSASPRNTIYF
>TRBD2|NA|13|TRBV15|TRBJ2-7
TGTGCCACCAGCAGAGAGTGGACTAGTATGCAGTACTTC
CATSREWTSMQYF
>NA|NA|15|TRBV18|TRBJ2-6
TGTGCCAGCTCACCAGGTATTGCTGGGGCCAACGTCCTGACTTTC
CASSPGIAGANVLTF
>NA|NA|13|TRBV15|TRBJ2-5
TGTGCCACCAGCGTACAGGGTTCGGAGACCCAGTACTTC
CATSVQGSETQYF
>NA|NA|13|TRBV6-5|TRBJ2-7
TGTGCCAGCAGGAGCGGACACAACTACGAGCAGTACTTC
CASRSGHNYEQYF
>NA|NA|13|TRBV5-6|TRBJ1-5
TGTGCCAGCAGCTCGGGGGGTCATCAGCCCCAGCATTTT
CASSSGGHQPQHF
>NA|NA|15|TRBV18|TRBJ2-1
TGTGCCAGCTCACCCACAGGGTCCTTCTACAATGAGCAGTTCTTC
CASSPTGSFYNEQFF
>NA|NA|12|TRBV19|TRBJ1-5
TGTGCCAGCCAAAACCCCCCTCAGCCCCAGCATTTT
CASQNPPQPQHF
>NA|NA|16|TRBV5-1|TRBJ1-2
TGCGCCAGCAGCTTGGCCGAATCGTGGCAGAGCTATGGCTACACCTTC
CASSLAESWQSYGYTF
>NA|NA|15|TRBV5-1|TRBJ2-7
TGCGCCAGCAGCTTGAGCACAGGGAGGACCTACGAGCAGTACTTC
CASSLSTGRTYEQYF
>NA|NA|18|TRBV18|TRBJ1-1
TGTGCCAGCTCACCACGAGTCCCCAGAGACAGACTGAACACTGAAGCTTTCTTT
CASSPRVPRDRLNTEAFF
>NA|NA|15|TRBV27|TRBJ2-1
TGTGCCAGCAGTCAAACAGGGAGCTCCTACAATGAGCAGTTCTTC
CASSQTGSSYNEQFF
>NA|NA|15|TRBV10-3|TRBJ2-7
TGTGCCATCAGTGAATCCTTACTTAAAATCGGCGAGCAGTACTTC
CAISESLLKIGEQYF
>TRBD2|NA|15|TRBV5-1|TRBJ2-7
TGCGCCAGCAGCTTGGGACTAGCGGGAGTGTTCGAGCAGTACTTC
CASSLGLAGVFEQYF
>TRBD1|NA|18|TRBV5-1|TRBJ2-3
TGCGCCAGCAGCTTTGACAGGGGCGATCTCCCTAACACAGATACGCAGTATTTT
CASSFDRGDLPNTDTQYF
>TRBD1|NA|15|TRBV6-1|TRBJ1-2
TGTGCCAGCAGTGATTCAGGGGGACACCTCTATGGCTACACCTTC
CASSDSGGHLYGYTF
>NA|NA|15|TRBV19|TRBJ1-4
TGTGCCAGTAGGAGCAGGGAATCAACTAATGAAAAACTGTTTTTT
CASRSRESTNEKLFF
>NA|once|14|TRBV5-1|TRBJ2-5
TGCGCCAGCAGCTTGGCTGGCCAGGGGGAGACCCAGTACTTC
CASSLAGQGETQYF
>NA|NA|15|TRBV27|TRBJ1-4
TGTGCCAGCAGTACCCGTGGAGCACTTAATGAAAAACTGTTTTTT
CASSTRGALNEKLFF
>NA|NA|15|TRBV28|TRBJ1-5
TGTGCCAGCAGACGTCCGTGGGGGGCGGGTCAGCCCCAGCATTTT
CASRRPWGAGQPQHF
>TRBD1|NA|16|TRBV5-8|TRBJ2-5
TGTGCCAGCAGCCCTGGGACAGGGGCTAACCAAGAGACCCAGTACTTC
CASSPGTGANQETQYF
>TRBD2|NA|13|TRBV28|TRBJ2-1
TGTGCCAGCGGACTAGCGTATTACAATGAGCAGTTCTTC
CASGLAYYNEQFF
>NA|NA|16|TRBV7-8|TRBJ2-1
TGTGCCAGCAGCGGCCGGGAAGGCCATTCCTACAATGAGCAGTTCTTC
CASSGREGHSYNEQFF
>NA|NA|14|TRBV9|TRBJ2-7
TGTGCCAGCAGCGAAGGGTTATGGGGCTACGAGCAGTACTTC
CASSEGLWGYEQYF
>TRBD2|NA|15|TRBV28|TRBJ2-3
TGTGCCAGCAGTTCCCCAGCGGGAGGGGCAGATACGCAGTATTTT
CASSSPAGGADTQYF
>TRBD1|NA|15|TRBV6-5|TRBJ1-4
TGTGCCAGCAGTGTACCACAGGGGACCCATGAAAAACTGTTTTTT
CASSVPQGTHEKLFF
>NA|NA|16|TRBV9|TRBJ2-6
TGTGCCAGCAGCGTAATTCCGGGAGCTGGGGCCAACGTCCTGACTTTC
CASSVIPGAGANVLTF
>NA|NA|12|TRBV2|TRBJ2-7
TGTGCCAGCCGGGACTCTACCTACGAGCAGTACTTC
CASRDSTYEQYF
>NA|NA|15|TRBV5-8|TRBJ1-3
TGTGCCAGCAGCTCTACAGGGTTTTCTGGAAACACCATATATTTT
CASSSTGFSGNTIYF
>TRBD2|once|16|TRBV7-9|TRBJ2-5
TGTGCCAGCAGCTCCCGCCTGGTAGCGGGAGTTGAGACCCAGTACTTC
CASSSRLVAGVETQYF
>TRBD1|NA|15|TRBV7-8|TRBJ2-7
TGTGCCAGCAGCTCCTACCGGGGACAGGGAGAAGAGCAGTACTTC
CASSSYRGQGEEQYF
>TRBD1|NA|14|TRBV19|TRBJ2-3
TGTGCCAGCGGACAGGGGATGAGCACAGATACGCAGTATTTT
CASGQGMSTDTQYF
>NA|NA|13|TRBV6-1|TRBJ1-2
TGTGCCAGCAGTGAAGGGGGGCTCAATGGCTACACCTTC
CASSEGGLNGYTF
>TRBD2|NA|15|TRBV11-3|TRBJ2-1
TGTGCCAGCAGCTTACGGACTAGCGGGGACAATGAGCAGTTCTTC
CASSLRTSGDNEQFF
>NA|NA|13|TRBV2|TRBJ1-2
TGTGCCAGCAGTGCCGACAGAAATGATGGCTACACCTTC
CASSADRNDGYTF
>TRBD2|NA|17|TRBV14|TRBJ2-7
TGTGCCAGCAGCCAAGATCTTGCTAGCGGGAGTTCCTACGAGCAGTACTTC
CASSQDLASGSSYEQYF
>NA|NA|14|TRBV5-1|TRBJ2-7
TGCGCCAGCAGCCCCGGAGCCCTCTACTACGAGCAGTACTTC
CASSPGALYYEQYF
>NA|NA|16|TRBV9|TRBJ2-6
TGTGCCAGCAGCGCTGACAGGAGCTCTGGGGCCAACGTCCTGACTTTC
CASSADRSSGANVLTF
>NA|NA|15|TRBV7-2|TRBJ1-2
TGTGCCAGCAGCTGGCGGGCACGGGGGGACTATGGCTACACCTTC
CASSWRARGDYGYTF
>NA|NA|14|TRBV6-1|TRBJ2-4
TGTGCCAGCCGGGAGGGGGCGGCCAAAAACATTCAGTACTTC
CASREGAAKNIQYF
>NA|NA|12|TRBV5-6|TRBJ1-2
TGTGCCAGCAGCACAGCTAACTATGGCTACACCTTC
CASSTANYGYTF
>NA|NA|14|TRBV5-1|TRBJ2-3
TGCGCCAGCAGCTCAACCCCGGGACCAGATACGCAGTATTTT
CASSSTPGPDTQYF
>TRBD2|NA|12|TRBV7-2|TRBJ2-7
TGTGCCAGCAGCTCCTATAGCGGGTCTCAGTACTTC
CASSSYSGSQYF
>NA|NA|15|TRBV11-3|TRBJ2-1
TGTGCCAGCAGCCGCCTGGGGCAAGCCAACAATGAGCAGTTCTTC
CASSRLGQANNEQFF
>TRBD2|NA|16|TRBV27|TRBJ2-1
TGTGCCAGCAGTCCGCGACTAGCGGGAGGGGTGAATGAGCAGTTCTTC
CASSPRLAGGVNEQFF
>NA|NA|13|TRBV7-9|TRBJ2-3
TGTGCCAGCAGCGAGCGGGGCACAGATACGCAGTATTTT
CASSERGTDTQYF
>NA|NA|13|TRBV7-2|TRBJ1-6
TGTGCCAGCAGCCCCCGGTCGGATTCACCCCTCCACTTT
CASSPRSDSPLHF
>TRBD1|NA|13|TRBV5-1|TRBJ1-2
TGCGCCAGCAGCCCCCCAGGGGGCGGTGGCTACACCTTC
CASSPPGGGGYTF
>NA|NA|15|TRBV5-1|TRBJ2-6
TGCGCCAGCAGCTTGTCGGGCTCTGGGGCCAACGTCCTGACTTTC
CASSLSGSGANVLTF
>NA|NA|15|TRBV5-1|TRBJ2-2
TGCGCCAGCAGCTTGGTCACAGGAACCGCCGGGGAGCTGTTTTTT
CASSLVTGTAGELFF
>TRBD2|NA|12|TRBV9|TRBJ2-2
TGTGCCAGCAGGGGAGGGAGCGGGGAGCTGTTTTTT
CASRGGSGELFF
>NA|NA|13|TRBV18|TRBJ2-1
TGTGCAGGGGGGATCCTTAGATACAATGAGCAGTTCTTC
CAGGILRYNEQFF
>NA|NA|15|TRBV7-2|TRBJ1-1
TGTGCCAGCAGCTTACTCAGGGTAGGAAACACTGAAGCTTTCTTT
CASSLLRVGNTEAFF